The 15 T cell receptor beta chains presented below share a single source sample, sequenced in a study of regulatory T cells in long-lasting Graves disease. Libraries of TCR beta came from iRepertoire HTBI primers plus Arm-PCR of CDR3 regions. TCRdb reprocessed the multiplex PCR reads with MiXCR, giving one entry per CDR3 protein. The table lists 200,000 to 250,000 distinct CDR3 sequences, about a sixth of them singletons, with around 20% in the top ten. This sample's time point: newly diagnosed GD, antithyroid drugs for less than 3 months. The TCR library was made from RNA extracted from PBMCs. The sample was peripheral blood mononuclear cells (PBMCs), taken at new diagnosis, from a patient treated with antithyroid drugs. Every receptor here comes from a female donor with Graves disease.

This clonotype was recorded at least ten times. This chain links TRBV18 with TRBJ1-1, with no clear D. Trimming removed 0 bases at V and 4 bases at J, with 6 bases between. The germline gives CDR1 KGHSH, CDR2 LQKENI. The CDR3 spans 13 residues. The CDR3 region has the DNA TGTGCCAGCTCACCACCGGTGGGCACTGAAGCTTTCTTT. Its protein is CASSPPVGTEAFF.

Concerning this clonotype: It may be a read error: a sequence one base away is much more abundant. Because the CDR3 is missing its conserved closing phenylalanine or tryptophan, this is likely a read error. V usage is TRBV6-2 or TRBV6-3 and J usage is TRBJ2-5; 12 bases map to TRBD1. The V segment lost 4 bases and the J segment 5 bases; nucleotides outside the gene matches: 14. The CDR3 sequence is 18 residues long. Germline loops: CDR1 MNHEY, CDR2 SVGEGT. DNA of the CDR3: TGTGCCAGCAGTTCCAACCAGCCGGGACAGGGGGCGGAGGAGACCCAGTACTCC. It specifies CASSSNQPGQGAEETQYS.

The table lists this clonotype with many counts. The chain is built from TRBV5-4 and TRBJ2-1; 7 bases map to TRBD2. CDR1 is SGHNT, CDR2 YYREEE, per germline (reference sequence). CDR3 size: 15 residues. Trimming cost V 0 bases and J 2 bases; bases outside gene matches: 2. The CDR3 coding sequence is TGTGCCAGCAGCTTGGGCGGGAGAGCCTACAATGAGCAGTTCTTC. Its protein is CASSLGGRAYNEQFF.

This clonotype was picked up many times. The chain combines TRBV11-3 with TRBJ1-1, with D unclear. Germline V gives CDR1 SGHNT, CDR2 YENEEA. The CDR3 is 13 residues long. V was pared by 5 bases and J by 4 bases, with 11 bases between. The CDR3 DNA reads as TGTGCCAGCAGCCTTACTACGGCCACTGAAGCTTTCTTT. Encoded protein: CASSLTTATEAFF.

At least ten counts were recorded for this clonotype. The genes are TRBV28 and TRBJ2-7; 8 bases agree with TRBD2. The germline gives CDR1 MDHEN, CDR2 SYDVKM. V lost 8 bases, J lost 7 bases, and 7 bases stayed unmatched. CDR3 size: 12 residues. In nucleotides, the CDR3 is TGTGCCAGCTCCGGGACTAGTGTGGAGCAGTACTTC. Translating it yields CASSGTSVEQYF.

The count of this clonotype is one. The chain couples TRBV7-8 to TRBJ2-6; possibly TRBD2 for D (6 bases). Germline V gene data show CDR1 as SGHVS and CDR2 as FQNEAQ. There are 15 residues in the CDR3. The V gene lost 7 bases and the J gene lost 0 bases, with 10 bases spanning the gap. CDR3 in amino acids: CASTPGSSGANVLTF. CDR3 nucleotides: TGTGCCAGCACCCCCGGGAGCTCTGGGGCCAACGTCCTGACTTTC.

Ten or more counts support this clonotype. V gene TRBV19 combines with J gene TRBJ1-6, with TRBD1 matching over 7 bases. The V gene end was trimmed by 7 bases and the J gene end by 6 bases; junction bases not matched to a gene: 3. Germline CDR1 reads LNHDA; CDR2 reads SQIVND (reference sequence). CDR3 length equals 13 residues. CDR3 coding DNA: TGTGCCAGTACCAGACAGGGTAATTCACCCCTCCACTTT. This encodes CASTRQGNSPLHF.

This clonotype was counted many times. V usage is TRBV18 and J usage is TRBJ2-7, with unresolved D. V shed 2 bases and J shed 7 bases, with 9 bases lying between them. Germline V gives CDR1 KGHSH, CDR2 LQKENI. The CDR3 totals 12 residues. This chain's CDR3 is CASSPDPREQYF. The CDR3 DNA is TGTGCCAGCTCACCAGATCCGAGGGAGCAGTACTTC.

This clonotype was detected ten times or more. CDR3 sequence (DNA): TGCAGTGCTCAGAGGTCCAGCGGACCCACAGATACGCAGTATTTT. It translates to CSAQRSSGPTDTQYF. The rearrangement joins TRBV20-1 to TRBJ2-3; a possible D gene is TRBD2 (5 bases). V lost 5 bases to trimming and J lost 2 bases, with 17 bases between them. CDR3 size: 15 residues. Germline CDR1 and CDR2: DFQATT and SNEGSKA (reference sequence).

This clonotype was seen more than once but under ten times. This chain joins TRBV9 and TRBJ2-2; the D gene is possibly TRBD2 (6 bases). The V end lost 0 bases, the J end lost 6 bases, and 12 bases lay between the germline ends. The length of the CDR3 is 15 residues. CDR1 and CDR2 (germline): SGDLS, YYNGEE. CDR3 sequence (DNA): TGTGCCAGCAGCGTAGCCCCGGGAGAGCCCGGGGAGCTGTTTTTT. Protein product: CASSVAPGEPGELFF.

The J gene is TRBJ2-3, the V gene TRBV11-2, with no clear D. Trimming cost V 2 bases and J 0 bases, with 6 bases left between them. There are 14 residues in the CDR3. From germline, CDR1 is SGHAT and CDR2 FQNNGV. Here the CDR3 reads CASSLMASTDTQYF. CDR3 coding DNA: TGTGCCAGCAGCTTAATGGCGAGCACAGATACGCAGTATTTT.

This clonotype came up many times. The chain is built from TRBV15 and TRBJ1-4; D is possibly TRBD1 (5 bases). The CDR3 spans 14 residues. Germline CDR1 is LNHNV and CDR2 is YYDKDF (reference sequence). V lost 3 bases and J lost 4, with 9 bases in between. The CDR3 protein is CATSRMGGNEKLFF. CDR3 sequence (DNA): TGTGCCACCAGCAGGATGGGGGGTAATGAAAAACTGTTTTTT.

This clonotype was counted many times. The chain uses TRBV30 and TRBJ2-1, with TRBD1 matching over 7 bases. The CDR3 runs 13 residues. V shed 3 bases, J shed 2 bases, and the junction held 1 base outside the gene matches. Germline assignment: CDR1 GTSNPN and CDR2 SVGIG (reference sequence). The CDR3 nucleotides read TGTGCCTGGAGGACAGGGCCCTACAATGAGCAGTTCTTC. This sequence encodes CAWRTGPYNEQFF.

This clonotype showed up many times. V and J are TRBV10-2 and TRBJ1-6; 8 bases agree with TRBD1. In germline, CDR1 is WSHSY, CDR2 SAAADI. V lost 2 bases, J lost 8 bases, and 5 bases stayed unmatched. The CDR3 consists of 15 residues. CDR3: CASSERQGADSPLHF. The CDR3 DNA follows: TGCGCCAGCAGTGAGAGGCAGGGGGCTGATTCACCCCTCCACTTT.

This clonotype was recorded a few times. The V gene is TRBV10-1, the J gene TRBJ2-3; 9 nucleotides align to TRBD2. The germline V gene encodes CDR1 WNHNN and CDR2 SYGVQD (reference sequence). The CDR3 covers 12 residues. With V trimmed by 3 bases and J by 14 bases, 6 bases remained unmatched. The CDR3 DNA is TGCGCCAGCAGTGATGGTCTAGCGGGACCGTATTTT. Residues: CASSDGLAGPYF.